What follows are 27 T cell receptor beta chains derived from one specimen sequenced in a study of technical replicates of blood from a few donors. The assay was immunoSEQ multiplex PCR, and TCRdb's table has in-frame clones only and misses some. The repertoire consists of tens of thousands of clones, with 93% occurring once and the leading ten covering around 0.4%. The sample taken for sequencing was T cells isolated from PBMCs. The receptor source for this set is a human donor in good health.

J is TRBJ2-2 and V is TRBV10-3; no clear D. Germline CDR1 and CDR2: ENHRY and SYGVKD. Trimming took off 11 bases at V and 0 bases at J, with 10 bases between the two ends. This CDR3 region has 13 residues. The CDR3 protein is CAYTAANTGELFF. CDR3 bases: TGTGCCTATACAGCCGCGAACACCGGGGAGCTGTTTTTT.

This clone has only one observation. The CDR3 nucleotides read TGTGCCAGTAGTTCAGGGATTCCTGAAGCTTTCTTT. It specifies CASSSGIPEAFF. V is TRBV19 and J is TRBJ1-1; D perhaps matches TRBD1 (5 bases). The germline V gene encodes CDR1 LNHDA and CDR2 SQIVND (reference sequence). Trimming removed 5 bases at V and 6 bases at J, with 10 bases between. The CDR3 is 12 residues long.

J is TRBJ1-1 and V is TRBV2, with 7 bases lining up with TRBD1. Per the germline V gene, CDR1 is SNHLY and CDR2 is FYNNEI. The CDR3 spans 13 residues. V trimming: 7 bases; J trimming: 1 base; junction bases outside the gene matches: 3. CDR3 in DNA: TGTGCCAGCAAACAGGGGACGAACACTGAAGCTTTCTTT. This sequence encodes CASKQGTNTEAFF.

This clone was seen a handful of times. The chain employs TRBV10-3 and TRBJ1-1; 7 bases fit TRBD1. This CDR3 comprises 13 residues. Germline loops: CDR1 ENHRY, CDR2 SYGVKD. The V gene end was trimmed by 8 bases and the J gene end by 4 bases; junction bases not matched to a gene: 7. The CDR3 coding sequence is TGTGCCATCCTCAGACAGGGCGGCACTGAAGCTTTCTTT. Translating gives CAILRQGGTEAFF.

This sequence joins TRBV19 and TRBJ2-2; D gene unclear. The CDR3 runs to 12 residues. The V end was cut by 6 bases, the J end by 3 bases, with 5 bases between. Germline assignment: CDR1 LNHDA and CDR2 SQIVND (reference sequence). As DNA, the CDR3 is TGTGCCAGTAGCTTTTACACCGGGGAGCTGTTTTTT. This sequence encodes CASSFYTGELFF.

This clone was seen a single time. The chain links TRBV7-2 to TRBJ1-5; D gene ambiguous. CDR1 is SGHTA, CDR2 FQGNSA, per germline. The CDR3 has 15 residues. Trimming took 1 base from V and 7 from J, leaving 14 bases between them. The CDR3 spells CASSLGGPTRQPQHF. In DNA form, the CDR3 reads TGTGCCAGCAGCTTAGGAGGTCCCACTAGACAGCCCCAGCATTTT.

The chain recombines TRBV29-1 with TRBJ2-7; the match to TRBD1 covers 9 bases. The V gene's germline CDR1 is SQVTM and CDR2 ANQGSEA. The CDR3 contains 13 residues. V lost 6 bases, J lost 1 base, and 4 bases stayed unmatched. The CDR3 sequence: CSVGQGGSYEQYF. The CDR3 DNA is TGCAGCGTGGGACAGGGCGGATCCTACGAGCAGTACTTC.

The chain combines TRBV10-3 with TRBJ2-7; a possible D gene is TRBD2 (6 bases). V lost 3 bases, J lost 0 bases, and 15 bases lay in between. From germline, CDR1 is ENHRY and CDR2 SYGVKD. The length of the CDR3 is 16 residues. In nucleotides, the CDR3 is TGTGCCATCAGTGATAAGGGACTGGATAGCTCCTACGAGCAGTACTTC. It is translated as CAISDKGLDSSYEQYF.

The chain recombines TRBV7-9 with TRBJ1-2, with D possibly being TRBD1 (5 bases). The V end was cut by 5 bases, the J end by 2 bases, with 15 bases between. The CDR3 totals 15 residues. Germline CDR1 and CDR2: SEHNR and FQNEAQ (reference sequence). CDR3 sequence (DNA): TGTGCCAGCAGCGTCGACAGCGCCCTGAACTATGGCTACACCTTC. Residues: CASSVDSALNYGYTF.

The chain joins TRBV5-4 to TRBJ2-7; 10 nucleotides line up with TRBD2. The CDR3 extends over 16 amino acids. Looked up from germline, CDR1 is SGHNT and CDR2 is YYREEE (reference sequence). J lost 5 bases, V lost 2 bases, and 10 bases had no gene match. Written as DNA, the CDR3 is TGTGCCAGCAGCTTCCTAGGTGCTAGCGGGAGAAACGAGCAGTACTTC. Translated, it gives CASSFLGASGRNEQYF. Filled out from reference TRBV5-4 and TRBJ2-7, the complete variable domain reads ETGVTQSPTHLIKTRGQQVTLRCSSQSGHNTVSWYQQALGQGPQFIFQYYREEENGRGNFPPRFSGLQFPNYSSELNVNALELDDSALYLCASSFLGASGRNEQYFGPGTRLTVT.

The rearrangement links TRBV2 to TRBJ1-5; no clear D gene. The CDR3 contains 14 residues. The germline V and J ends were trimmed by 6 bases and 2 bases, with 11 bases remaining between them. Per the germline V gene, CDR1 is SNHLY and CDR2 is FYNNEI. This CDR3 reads CASRNEVGNQPQHF. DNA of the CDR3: TGTGCCAGCAGAAATGAAGTAGGCAATCAGCCCCAGCATTTT.

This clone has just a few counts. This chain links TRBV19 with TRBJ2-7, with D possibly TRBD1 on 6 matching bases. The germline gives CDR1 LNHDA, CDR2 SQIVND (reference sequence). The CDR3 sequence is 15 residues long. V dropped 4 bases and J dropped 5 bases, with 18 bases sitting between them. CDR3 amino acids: CASSRSTGQQHEQYF. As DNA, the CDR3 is TGTGCCAGTAGTAGGTCAACAGGGCAACAACACGAGCAGTACTTC.

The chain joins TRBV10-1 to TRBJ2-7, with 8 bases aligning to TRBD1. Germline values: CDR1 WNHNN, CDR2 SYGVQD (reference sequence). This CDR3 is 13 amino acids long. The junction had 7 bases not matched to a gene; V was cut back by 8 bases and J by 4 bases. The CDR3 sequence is CASSPGGSYEQYF. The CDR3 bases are TGCGCCAGCTCTCCAGGGGGCAGTTACGAGCAGTACTTC.

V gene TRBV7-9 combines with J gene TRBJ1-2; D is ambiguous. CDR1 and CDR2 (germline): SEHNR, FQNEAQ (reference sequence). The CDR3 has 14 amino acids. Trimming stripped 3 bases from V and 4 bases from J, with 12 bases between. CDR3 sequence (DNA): TGTGCCAGCAGCTTCGTTCAACTGTCCTATGGCTACACCTTC. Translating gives CASSFVQLSYGYTF.

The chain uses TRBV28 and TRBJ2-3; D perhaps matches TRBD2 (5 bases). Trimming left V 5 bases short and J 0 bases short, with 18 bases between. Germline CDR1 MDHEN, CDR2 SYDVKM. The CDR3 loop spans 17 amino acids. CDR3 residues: CASSLPMTKTSTDTQYF. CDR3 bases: TGTGCCAGCAGTCTACCGATGACTAAAACTAGCACAGATACGCAGTATTTT.

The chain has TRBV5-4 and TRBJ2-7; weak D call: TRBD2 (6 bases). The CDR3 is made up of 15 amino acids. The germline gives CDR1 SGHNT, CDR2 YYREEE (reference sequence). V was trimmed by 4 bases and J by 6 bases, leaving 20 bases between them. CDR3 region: CASSDGGTGFGEQYF. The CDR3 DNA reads TGTGCCAGCAGCGATGGCGGGACTGGATTCGGCGAGCAGTACTTC. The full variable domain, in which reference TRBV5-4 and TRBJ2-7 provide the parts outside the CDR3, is ETGVTQSPTHLIKTRGQQVTLRCSSQSGHNTVSWYQQALGQGPQFIFQYYREEENGRGNFPPRFSGLQFPNYSSELNVNALELDDSALYLCASSDGGTGFGEQYFGPGTRLTVT.

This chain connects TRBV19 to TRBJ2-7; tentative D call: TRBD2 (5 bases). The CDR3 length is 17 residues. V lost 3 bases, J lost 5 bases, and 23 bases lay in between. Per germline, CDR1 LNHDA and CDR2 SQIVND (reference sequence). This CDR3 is CASSIGLSPGKNDEQYF. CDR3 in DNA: TGTGCCAGTAGTATTGGCCTCTCGCCGGGGAAGAACGACGAGCAGTACTTC.

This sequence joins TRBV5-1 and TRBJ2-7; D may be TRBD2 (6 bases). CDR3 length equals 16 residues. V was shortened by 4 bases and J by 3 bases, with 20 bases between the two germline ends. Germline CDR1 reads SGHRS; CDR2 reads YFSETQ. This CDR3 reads CASSRLRDSRVYEQYF. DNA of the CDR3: TGCGCCAGCAGCCGTCTCCGGGACTCCAGAGTCTACGAGCAGTACTTC.

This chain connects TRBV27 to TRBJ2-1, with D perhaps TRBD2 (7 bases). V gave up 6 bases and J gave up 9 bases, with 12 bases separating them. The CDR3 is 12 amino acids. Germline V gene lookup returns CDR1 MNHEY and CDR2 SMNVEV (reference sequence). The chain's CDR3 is CASRAGAGEQFF. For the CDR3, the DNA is TGTGCCAGCAGGGCGGGGGCCGGTGAGCAGTTCTTC.

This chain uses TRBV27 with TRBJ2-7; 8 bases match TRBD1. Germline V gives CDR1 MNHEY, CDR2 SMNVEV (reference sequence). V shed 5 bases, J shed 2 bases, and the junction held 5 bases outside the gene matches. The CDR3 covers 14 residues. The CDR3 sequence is CASSGTGGTYEQYF. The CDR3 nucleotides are TGTGCCAGCAGTGGGACAGGTGGAACCTACGAGCAGTACTTC.

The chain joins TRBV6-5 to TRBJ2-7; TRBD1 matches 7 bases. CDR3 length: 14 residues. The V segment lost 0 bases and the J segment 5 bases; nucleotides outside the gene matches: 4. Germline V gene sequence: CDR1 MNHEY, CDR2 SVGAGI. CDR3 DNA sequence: TGTGCCAGCAGTTACTCGAACAGGGGCGACGAGCAGTACTTC. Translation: CASSYSNRGDEQYF.

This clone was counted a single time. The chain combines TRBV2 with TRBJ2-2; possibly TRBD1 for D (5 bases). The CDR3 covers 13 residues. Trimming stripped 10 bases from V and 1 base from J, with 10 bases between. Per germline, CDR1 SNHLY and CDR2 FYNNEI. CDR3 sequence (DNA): TGTGCCACACAACAGGTGAACACCGGGGAGCTGTTTTTT. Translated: CATQQVNTGELFF.

The CDR3 sequence is CASSFTQTNTEAFF. The CDR3 DNA follows: TGTGCCAGCAGCTTCACCCAAACTAACACTGAAGCTTTCTTT. The chain carries TRBV5-4 and TRBJ1-1; D call uncertain. Germline V gene lookup returns CDR1 SGHNT and CDR2 YYREEE (reference sequence). This CDR3 has 14 residues. V shed 2 bases and J shed 2 bases, with 10 bases lying between them.

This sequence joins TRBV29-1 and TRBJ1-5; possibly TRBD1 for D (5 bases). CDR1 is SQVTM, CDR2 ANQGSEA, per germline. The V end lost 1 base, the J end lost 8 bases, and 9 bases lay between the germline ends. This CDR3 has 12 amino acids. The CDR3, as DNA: TGCAGCGTTGAAGTAGGAGGGGAGCCCCAGCATTTT. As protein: CSVEVGGEPQHF.

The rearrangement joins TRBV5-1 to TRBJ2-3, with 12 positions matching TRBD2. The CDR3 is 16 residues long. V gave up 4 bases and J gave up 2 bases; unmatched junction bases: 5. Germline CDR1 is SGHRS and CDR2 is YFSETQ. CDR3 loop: CASSRTSGVPTDTQYF. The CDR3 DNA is TGCGCCAGCAGCAGGACTAGCGGGGTTCCCACAGATACGCAGTATTTT. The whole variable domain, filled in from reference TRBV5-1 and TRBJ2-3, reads KAGVTQTPRYLIKTRGQQVTLSCSPISGHRSVSWYQQTPGQGLQFLFEYFSETQRNKGNFPGRFSGRQFSNSRSEMNVSTLELGDSALYLCASSRTSGVPTDTQYFGPGTRLTVL.

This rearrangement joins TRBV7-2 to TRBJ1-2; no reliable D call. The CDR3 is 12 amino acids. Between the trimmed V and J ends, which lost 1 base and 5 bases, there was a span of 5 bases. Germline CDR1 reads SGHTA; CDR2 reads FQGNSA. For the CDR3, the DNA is TGTGCCAGCAGCTTAGGTATTTATGGCTACACCTTC. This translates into CASSLGIYGYTF.

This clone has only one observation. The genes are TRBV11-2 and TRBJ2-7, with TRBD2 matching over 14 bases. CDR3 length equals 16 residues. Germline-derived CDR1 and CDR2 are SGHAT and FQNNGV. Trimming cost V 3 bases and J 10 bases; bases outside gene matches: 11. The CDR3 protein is CASSFRSGLAGDGQYF. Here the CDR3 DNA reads TGTGCCAGCAGCTTTAGGTCGGGACTAGCGGGAGATGGTCAGTACTTC.